This section outlines one T cell receptor (beta chain) sequence together with its context. This record belongs to a study of blood T cell repertoires in COVID-19. Germline CDR1 reads SNHLY; CDR2 reads FYNNEI. With V trimmed by 10 bases and J by 2 bases, 4 bases remained unmatched. The CDR3 runs to 14 residues. Method: immunoSEQ multiplex PCR; TCRdb's copy keeps in-frame clones and lacks some. The sample yields some 140,000 clones, about 80% seen once. Seattle enrolled patients during active infection and tracked them longitudinally. The chain recombines TRBV2 with TRBJ2-5; TRBD2 matches at 13 bases. This TCR was sampled from a woman aged 55-69 years with COVID-19, enrolled during active disease. Sequences were obtained from peripheral blood. The CDR3 nucleotides are TGTGCCAAAGGACTAGCGGGGGTTCAAGAGACCCAGTACTTC. Its protein is CAKGLAGVQETQYF.